This T cell receptor (beta chain) was sequenced during a study of blood T cells in healthy people across ages (dated by TCRdb to between 2014 and 2017). Turning to the overall study: In model experiments, template switching captured about one uniquely barcoded TCR beta cDNA molecule for every two T cells. The donors were split into four age groups: young (average 16 years), middle-aged (over 35), aged (around 67) and long-lived (roughly 77). To avoid experimental bias, donors of different ages were distributed randomly across sequencing lanes. The study analyzed two additional independent replicas of 1 million unique cDNA reads from the same blood draw for two donors, one aged 18 to 29 and one aged 80 or older. The study measured age-related changes in TCR beta repertoire diversity using deep sequencing normalized with unique cDNA molecular identifiers.

Points on this clonotype: Its antigen remains undetermined. Base qualities were left out, and no much larger clone turns up one base away.

Systemically healthy Caucasian individuals from Russia, approximately 39 in total and aged roughly 6 to 100 years, were included as donors. Each donor gave approximately 9.3 milliliters of peripheral blood, collected into EDTA-treated Vacutainer tubes. Ficoll-Paque density-gradient centrifugation was used to isolate PBMCs, with at least 7 million per sample. Trizol reagent was used to extract total RNA from the PBMCs, yielding at least 5 micrograms per sample. The percentages of naive CD45RAhigh/CD27high T cells were determined by flow cytometry on a PBMC aliquot from every donor. CDR1 and CDR2 were assigned from the germline V gene as SQVTM and ANQGSEA. V is shortened by 4 bases, J by 11 bases, and the region joining them spans 17 bases. From the cysteine through the phenylalanine, the CDR3 covers 13 amino acids. Of the read, only the CDR3 DNA is kept; its 39 bases are in frame from base 1. Study-level results and caveats: Observed TCR beta diversity correlated strongly with the percentage of naive T cells measured by flow cytometry. Conclusive comparison of naive and antigen-experienced compartments was prevented by the profiling of bulk unsorted PBMCs. Compared with the aged group, more naive CD4+ T cells, fewer expanded clones and increased TCR diversity were shown by the long-lived group, suggesting age selection. As age increased, observed TCR beta diversity per million T cells dropped in a roughly linear way, and a significant reduction was already evident by age around 41. The CMV infection status of donors was not known, potentially confounding age-related changes in expanded clonotypes. Total diversity estimates from one million sequenced T cells were considered lower bounds and underestimates.

Receptor amplification or capture employed 5' RACE. The run used an Illumina HiSeq 2500. A second PCR of about 6 to 12 cycles was run with a J-beta primer mix and a sample-barcoded 5' primer. A template-switch 5' adaptor carrying 12 random nucleotides introduced a unique molecular identifier onto each TCR beta cDNA molecule. Each sample yielded at least 2.5 million CDR3-containing paired-end reads. The Mint cDNA synthesis kit, primed by a TRBC-specific oligonucleotide, was used to synthesize first-strand cDNA from all RNA. Following uracil-DNA glycosylase treatment, a first 18-cycle PCR with universal primers M1SS and BC2_uni_R was performed on all cDNA. From the authors' description of their analysis: For normalization, 1 million high-quality reads, each with a distinct molecular identifier, were randomly selected from each sample. Reads with shared molecular identifiers were discarded instead of being binned into consensus sequences. CDR3 identification, clonotype clustering and error correction used MiTCR with a Q25 quality threshold and the strictest error-elimination algorithm. Lower-bound total TCR beta diversity was estimated with a nonparametric unseen species model using Euler transformation. Using fastp trimming at Q25 and MiXCR clonotype assembly, TCRdb reanalyzed the public sequencing data and kept in-frame beta chains. Entries that share a CDR3 protein sequence are merged under the most common genes and DNA. The V and J calls and clone size come from TCRdb's table, not from the authors' own analysis. In this sample the table shows over 1,200,000 distinct CDR3 sequences, approximately 63% of which occur a single time. Over 5% of the sample is taken by the ten largest.

Specimen: blood. The receptor was isolated from a man in his late teens or twenties in good health. The rearrangement combines TRBV29-1 with TRBJ1-4; the D gene is possibly TRBD1, with 5 bases matching. The bases read TGCAGCGTTGCTAAGGCAGGGAGCGAGAAACTGTTTTTT. Translated, this is CSVAKAGSEKLFF.